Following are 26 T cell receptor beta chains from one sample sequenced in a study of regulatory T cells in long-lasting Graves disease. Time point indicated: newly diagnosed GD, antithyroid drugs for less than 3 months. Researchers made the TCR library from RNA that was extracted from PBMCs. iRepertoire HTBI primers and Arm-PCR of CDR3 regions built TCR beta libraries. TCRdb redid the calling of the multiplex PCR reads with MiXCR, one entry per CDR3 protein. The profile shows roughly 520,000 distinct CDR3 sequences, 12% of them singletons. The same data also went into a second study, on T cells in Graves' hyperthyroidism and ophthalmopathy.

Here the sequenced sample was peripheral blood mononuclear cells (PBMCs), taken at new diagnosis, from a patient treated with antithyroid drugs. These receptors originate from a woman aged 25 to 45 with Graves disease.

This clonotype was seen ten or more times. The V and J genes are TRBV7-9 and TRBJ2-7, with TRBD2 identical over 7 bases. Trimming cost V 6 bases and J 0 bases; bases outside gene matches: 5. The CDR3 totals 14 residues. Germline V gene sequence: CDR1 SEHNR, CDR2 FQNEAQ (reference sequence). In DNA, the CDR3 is TGTGCCAGCAGGGCCCTAGCGGACTCCTACGAGCAGTACTTC. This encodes CASRALADSYEQYF.

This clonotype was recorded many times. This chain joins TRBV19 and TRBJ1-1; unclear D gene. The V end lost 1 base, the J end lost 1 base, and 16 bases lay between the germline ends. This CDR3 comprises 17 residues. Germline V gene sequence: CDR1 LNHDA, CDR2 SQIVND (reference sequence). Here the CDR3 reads CASSIGAGRVGNTEAFF. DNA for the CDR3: TGTGCCAGTAGTATAGGCGCAGGAAGAGTCGGGAACACTGAAGCTTTCTTT. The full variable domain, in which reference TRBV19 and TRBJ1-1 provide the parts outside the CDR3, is DGGITQSPKYLFRKEGQNVTLSCEQNLNHDAMYWYRQDPGQGLRLIYYSQIVNDFQKGDIAEGYSVSREKKESFPLTVTSAQKNPTAFYLCASSIGAGRVGNTEAFFGQGTRLTVV.

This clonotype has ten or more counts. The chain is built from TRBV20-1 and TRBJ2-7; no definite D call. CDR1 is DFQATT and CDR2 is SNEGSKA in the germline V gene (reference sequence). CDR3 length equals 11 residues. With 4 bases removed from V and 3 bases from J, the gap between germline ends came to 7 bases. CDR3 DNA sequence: TGCAGTGCTAAGCTGGGCTACGAGCAGTACTTC. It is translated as CSAKLGYEQYF.

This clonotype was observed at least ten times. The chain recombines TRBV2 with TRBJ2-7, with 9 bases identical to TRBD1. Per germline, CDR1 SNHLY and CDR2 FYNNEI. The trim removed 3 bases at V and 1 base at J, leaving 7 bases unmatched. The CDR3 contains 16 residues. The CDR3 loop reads CASSDNLGQGSYEQYF. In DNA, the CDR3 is TGTGCCAGCAGTGATAACTTGGGACAGGGTTCCTACGAGCAGTACTTC. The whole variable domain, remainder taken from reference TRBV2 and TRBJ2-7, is EPEVTQTPSHQVTQMGQEVILRCVPISNHLYFYWYRQILGQKVEFLVSFYNNEISEKSEIFDDQFSVERPDGSNFTLKIRSTKLEDSAMYFCASSDNLGQGSYEQYFGPGTRLTVT.

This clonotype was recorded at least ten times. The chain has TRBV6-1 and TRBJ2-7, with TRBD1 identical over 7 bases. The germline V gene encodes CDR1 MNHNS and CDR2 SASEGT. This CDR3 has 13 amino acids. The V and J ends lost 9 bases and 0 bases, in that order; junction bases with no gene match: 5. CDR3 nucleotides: TGTGCCAGTTGGGACAGAGTCTCCTACGAGCAGTACTTC. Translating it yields CASWDRVSYEQYF.

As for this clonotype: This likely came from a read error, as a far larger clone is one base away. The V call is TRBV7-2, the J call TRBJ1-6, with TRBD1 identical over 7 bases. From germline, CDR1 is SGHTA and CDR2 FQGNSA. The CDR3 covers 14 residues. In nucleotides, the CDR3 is TGTGTCAGCAGCTTTAACAGGGGAGGCTCACCCCTCCACTTT. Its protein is CVSSFNRGGSPLHF.

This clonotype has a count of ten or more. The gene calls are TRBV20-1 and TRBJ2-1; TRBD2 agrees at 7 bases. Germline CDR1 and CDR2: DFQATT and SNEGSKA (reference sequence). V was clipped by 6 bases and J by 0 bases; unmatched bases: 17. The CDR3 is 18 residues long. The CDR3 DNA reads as TGCAGTGCCGTCGAGAATAGCGGGTACATGAGCTCCTACAATGAGCAGTTCTTC. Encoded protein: CSAVENSGYMSSYNEQFF.

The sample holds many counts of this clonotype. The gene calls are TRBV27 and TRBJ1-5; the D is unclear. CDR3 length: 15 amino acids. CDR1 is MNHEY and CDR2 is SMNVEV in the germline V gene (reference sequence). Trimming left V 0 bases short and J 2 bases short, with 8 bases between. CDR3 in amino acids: CASSLSGKGNQPQHF. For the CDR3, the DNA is TGTGCCAGCAGTTTATCGGGGAAAGGCAATCAGCCCCAGCATTTT.

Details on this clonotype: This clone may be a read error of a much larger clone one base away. Here the CDR3 reads CASSGRTGYEQFF. The CDR3, as DNA: TGTGCCAGCAGTGGCCGGACTGGCTACGAGCAGTTCTTC. V and J are TRBV27 and TRBJ2-1, with D perhaps TRBD2 (5 bases). CDR1 and CDR2 (germline): MNHEY, SMNVEV (reference sequence). Deletions cut 5 bases from V and 10 bases from J, with 15 bases between. There are 13 residues in the CDR3.

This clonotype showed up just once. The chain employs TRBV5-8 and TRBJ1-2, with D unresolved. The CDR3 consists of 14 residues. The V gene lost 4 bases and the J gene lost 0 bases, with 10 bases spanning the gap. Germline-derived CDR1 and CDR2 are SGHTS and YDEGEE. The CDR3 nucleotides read TGTGCCAGCAGCGGAGGATCTTCTAACTATGGCTACACCTTC. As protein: CASSGGSSNYGYTF.

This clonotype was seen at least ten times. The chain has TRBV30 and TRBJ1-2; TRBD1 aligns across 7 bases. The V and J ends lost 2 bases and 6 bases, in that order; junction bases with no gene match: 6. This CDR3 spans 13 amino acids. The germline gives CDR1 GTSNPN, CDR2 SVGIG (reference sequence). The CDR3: CAWSPEGAHGYTF. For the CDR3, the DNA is TGTGCCTGGAGTCCAGAGGGGGCCCATGGCTACACCTTC.

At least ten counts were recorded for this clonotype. The CDR3: CAMQLAGDQETQYF. The CDR3 nucleotides are TGTGCCATGCAGCTGGCGGGGGACCAAGAGACCCAGTACTTC. The chain couples TRBV10-3 to TRBJ2-5; 7 positions match TRBD2. Germline-derived CDR1 and CDR2 are ENHRY and SYGVKD. Trimming cost V 9 bases and J 0 bases; bases outside gene matches: 7. This CDR3 region has 14 residues.

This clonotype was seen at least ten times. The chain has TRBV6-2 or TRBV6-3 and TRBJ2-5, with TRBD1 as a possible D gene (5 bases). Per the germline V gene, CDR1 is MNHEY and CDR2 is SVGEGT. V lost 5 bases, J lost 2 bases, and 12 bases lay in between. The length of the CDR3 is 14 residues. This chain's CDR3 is CASSEDTQQETQYF. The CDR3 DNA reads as TGTGCCAGCAGTGAGGACACACAGCAAGAGACCCAGTACTTC.

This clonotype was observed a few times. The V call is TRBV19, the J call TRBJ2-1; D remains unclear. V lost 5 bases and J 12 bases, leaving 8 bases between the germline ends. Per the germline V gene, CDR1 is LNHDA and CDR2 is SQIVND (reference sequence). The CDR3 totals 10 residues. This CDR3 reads CASSGLRQFF. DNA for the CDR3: TGTGCCAGTAGTGGCCTCCGGCAGTTCTTC.

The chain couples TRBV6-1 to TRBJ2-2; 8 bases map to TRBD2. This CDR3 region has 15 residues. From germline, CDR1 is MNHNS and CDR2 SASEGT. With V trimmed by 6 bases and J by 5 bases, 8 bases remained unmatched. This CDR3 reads CASSKGERETGELFF. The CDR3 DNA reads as TGTGCCAGCAGCAAGGGAGAGCGGGAGACCGGGGAGCTGTTTTTT.

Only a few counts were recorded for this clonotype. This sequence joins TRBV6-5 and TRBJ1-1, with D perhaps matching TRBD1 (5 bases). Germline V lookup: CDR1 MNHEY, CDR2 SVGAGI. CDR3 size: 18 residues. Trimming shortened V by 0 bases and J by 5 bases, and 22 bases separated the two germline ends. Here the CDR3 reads CASSYSFDSYERGTEAFF. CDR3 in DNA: TGTGCCAGCAGTTACTCGTTCGACAGTTATGAACGTGGGACTGAAGCTTTCTTT.

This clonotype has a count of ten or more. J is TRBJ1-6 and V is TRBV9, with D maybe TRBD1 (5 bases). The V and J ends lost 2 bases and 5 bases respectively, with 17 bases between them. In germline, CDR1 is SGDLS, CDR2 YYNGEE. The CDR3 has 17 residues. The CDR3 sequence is CASSVGLPDGNNSPLHF. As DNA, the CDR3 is TGTGCCAGCAGCGTGGGGCTCCCGGACGGGAATAATTCACCCCTCCACTTT.

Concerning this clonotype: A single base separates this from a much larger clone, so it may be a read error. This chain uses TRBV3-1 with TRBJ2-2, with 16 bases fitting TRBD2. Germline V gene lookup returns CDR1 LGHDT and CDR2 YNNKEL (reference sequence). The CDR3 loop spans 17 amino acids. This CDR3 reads CASSPGLAGGYTGERFF. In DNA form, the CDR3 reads TGTGCCAGCAGCCCGGGACTAGCGGGAGGGTACACCGGGGAGCGGTTTTTT.

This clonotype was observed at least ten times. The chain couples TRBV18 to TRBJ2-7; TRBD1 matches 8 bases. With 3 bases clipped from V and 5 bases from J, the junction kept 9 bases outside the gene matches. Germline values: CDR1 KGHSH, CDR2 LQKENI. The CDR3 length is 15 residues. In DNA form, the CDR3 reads TGTGCCAGCTCACCGGGGGGCAGGGGGCATAACGAGCAGTACTTC. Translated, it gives CASSPGGRGHNEQYF.

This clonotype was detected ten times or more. CDR3 coding DNA: TGTGCTAGTGGTTTAGACCGGATTAGCAGAATCTCCTACAATGAGCAGTTCTTC. Its protein product is CASGLDRISRISYNEQFF. This chain links TRBV12-5 with TRBJ2-1; D uncertain. In germline, CDR1 is LGHNT, CDR2 FRNRAP. Trimming removed 3 bases from V and 0 bases from J, with 18 bases in between. The CDR3 has 18 amino acids.

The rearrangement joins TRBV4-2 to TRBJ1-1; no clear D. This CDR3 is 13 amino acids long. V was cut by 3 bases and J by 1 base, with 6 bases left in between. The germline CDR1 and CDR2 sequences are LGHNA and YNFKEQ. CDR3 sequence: CASSQLKNTEAFF. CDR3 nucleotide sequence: TGTGCCAGCAGCCAGTTGAAGAACACTGAAGCTTTCTTT.

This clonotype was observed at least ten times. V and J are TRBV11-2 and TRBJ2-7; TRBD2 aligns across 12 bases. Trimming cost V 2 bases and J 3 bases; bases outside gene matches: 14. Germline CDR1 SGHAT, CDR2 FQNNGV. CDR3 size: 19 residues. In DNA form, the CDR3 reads TGTGCCAGCAGCTTATCGCCTGGACTAGCGGGACCGTATAGCTACGAGCAGTACTTC. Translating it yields CASSLSPGLAGPYSYEQYF.

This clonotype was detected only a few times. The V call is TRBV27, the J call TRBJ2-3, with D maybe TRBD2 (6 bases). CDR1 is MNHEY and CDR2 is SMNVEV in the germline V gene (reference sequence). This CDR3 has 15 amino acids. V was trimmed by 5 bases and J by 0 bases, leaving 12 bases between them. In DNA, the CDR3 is TGTGCCAGCAGTCCGGGACTCCTGAGCACAGATACGCAGTATTTT. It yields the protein CASSPGLLSTDTQYF.

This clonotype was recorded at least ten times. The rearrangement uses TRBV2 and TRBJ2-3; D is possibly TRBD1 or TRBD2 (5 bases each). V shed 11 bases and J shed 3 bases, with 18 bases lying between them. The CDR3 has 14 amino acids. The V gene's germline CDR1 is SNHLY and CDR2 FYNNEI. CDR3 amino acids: CAASLGPATDTQYF. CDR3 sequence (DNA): TGTGCCGCAAGCTTGGGACCCGCTACAGATACGCAGTATTTT.

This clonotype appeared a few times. DNA for the CDR3: TGCAGTGCTAGTTGGGCGGGGCTCGAGCAGTTCTTC. This translates into CSASWAGLEQFF. The rearrangement uses TRBV20-1 and TRBJ2-1, with D perhaps matching TRBD2 (6 bases). With 3 bases removed from V and 10 bases from J, the gap between germline ends came to 13 bases. Germline CDR1 is DFQATT and CDR2 is SNEGSKA (reference sequence). The CDR3 has 12 residues.

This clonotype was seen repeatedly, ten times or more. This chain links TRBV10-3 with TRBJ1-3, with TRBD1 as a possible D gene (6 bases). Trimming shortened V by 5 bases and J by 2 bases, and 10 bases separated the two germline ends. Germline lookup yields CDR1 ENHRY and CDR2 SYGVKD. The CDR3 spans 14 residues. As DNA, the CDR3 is TGTGCCATCAGTCCCTCAGGGGCTGGAAACACCATATATTTT. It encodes CAISPSGAGNTIYF.